This T cell receptor (beta chain) was sequenced for a study of response to subunit inactivated influenza vaccine (dated by TCRdb to the late 2010s). Looking at the study overall: To follow how T cells responded to a trivalent subunit inactivated influenza vaccine, the researchers relied on deep quantitative profiling of the T cell receptor repertoire.

Trimming costs V 2 bases and J 4 bases, and their ends lie 6 bases apart. CDR3 length: 13 amino acids, cysteine to phenylalanine. Only the CDR3 region is kept as DNA, spanning 39 bases read in frame from base 1. The germline V gene gives CDR1 as LGHNA and CDR2 as YSLEER. The sample's time point label is to be understood as: 45 days after influenza vaccine administration. Many counts were recorded for this clonotype. There is no known antigen for this receptor. Per-base qualities were not stored, and no clone one base away is much larger. Here is what the overall study found, with its caveats: The authors proposed that each seasonal influenza vaccination may bring in only a limited number of new T cells.

Libraries were made using RT-PCR. Sequencing relied on an Illumina HiSeq 2500. TCRdb applied fastp at Q25 and MiXCR to the public reads, then kept only in-frame beta chains. Entries are consolidated by CDR3 protein sequence, retaining the most common genes and DNA. Across this sample there are about 520,000 distinct CDR3 sequences, with about 10% seen only once. Jointly, the top ten make up approximately 12% of the sample. The V gene is TRBV4-3 and the J gene is TRBJ2-1; a tentative D call is TRBD1 (6 bases match). This receptor was identified in a man aged 50 or older who received an inactivated influenza vaccine. Donor details come from another sample of the same person, matched by shared clones. Sequenced here: PBMCs from blood, sampled 45 days after vaccination. The DNA sequence is as follows: TGCGCCAGCAGCCAAAGGGGGTACAATGAGCAGTTCTTC. This codes for CASSQRGYNEQFF.